These 18 T cell receptor beta chains were all obtained from the same sample, sequenced in a study of persistence of HIV-infected CD4 T cells. This was the immunoSEQ version 4 assay in survey mode. The table came from immunoSEQ multiplex PCR; TCRdb's copy has only in-frame clones and leaves some out. This sample has approximately 36,000 clones, with roughly 84% found just once. No cognate antigen is known for these TCRs. An overlapping HIV-1 Gag peptide pool stimulated these cells at approximately 0.91 ug/peptide/mL. Memory cells lacking CD40L and CD69 with high CD45RO were sorted. Sample: cultured CD4+ T cells from PBMCs, taken from a patient who received antiretroviral therapy. The receptors come from an adult with HIV. The donor label of this sample is uncertain.

This clone was picked up one time. The J gene is TRBJ2-7, the V gene TRBV7-2, with TRBD1 matching 9 bases. The ends lost 5 bases at V and 6 bases at J; junction bases unmatched: 2. Germline V lookup: CDR1 SGHTA, CDR2 FQGNSA. The CDR3 consists of 12 residues. CDR3 in DNA: TGTGCCAGCAGCGCGACAGGGGGCGAGCAGTACTTC. Protein: CASSATGGEQYF.

The V call is TRBV12-5, the J call TRBJ2-3; no clear D gene. V was pared by 6 bases and J by 2 bases, with 3 bases between. Germline V gene sequence: CDR1 LGHNT, CDR2 FRNRAP. The CDR3 runs to 11 residues. In DNA form, the CDR3 reads TGTGCTAGTGGCGTCACAGATACGCAGTATTTT. This sequence encodes CASGVTDTQYF.

CDR3 protein: CSVLDPPRYEQYF. CDR3 DNA sequence: TGCAGCGTCCTGGACCCCCCGAGGTACGAGCAGTACTTC. This chain joins TRBV29-1 and TRBJ2-7; D remains ambiguous. The V gene's germline CDR1 is SQVTM and CDR2 ANQGSEA. This CDR3 has 13 amino acids. The V end was cut by 6 bases, the J end by 4 bases, with 16 bases between.

The CDR3 nucleotides read TGTGCCAGCAGTTTAGCGGGACTAGCGGGGGACACAGATACGCAGTATTTT. This gives the protein CASSLAGLAGDTDTQYF. This sequence joins TRBV27 and TRBJ2-3, with TRBD2 identical over 14 bases. From germline, CDR1 is MNHEY and CDR2 SMNVEV (reference sequence). Trimming at V came to 2 bases and at J to 2 bases, leaving 3 bases not matched to a gene. The length of the CDR3 is 17 residues.

Worth noting for this clone: The sample has other DNA sequences that encode this CDR3 too. Here the CDR3 DNA reads TGTGCTAGTGGTTTCGCGGGGCAGCTTAATTCACCCCTCCACTTT. It encodes CASGFAGQLNSPLHF. The rearrangement uses TRBV12-5 and TRBJ1-6; TRBD1 is a possible D gene (5 bases). V dropped 3 bases and J dropped 6 bases, with 12 bases sitting between them. Germline CDR1 reads LGHNT; CDR2 reads FRNRAP. CDR3 length equals 15 residues. Supplemented by reference TRBV12-5 and TRBJ1-6, the full variable domain reads DARVTQTPRHKVTEMGQEVTMRCQPILGHNTVFWYRQTMMQGLELLAYFRNRAPLDDSGMPKDRFSAEMPDATLATLKIQPSEPRDSAVYFCASGFAGQLNSPLHFGNGTRLTVT.

The chain is built from TRBV27 and TRBJ2-7; D not resolved. Deletions cut 3 bases from V and 6 bases from J, with 3 bases between. The CDR3 loop spans 10 amino acids. Germline loops: CDR1 MNHEY, CDR2 SMNVEV (reference sequence). The CDR3 loop is CASSLPEQYF. The CDR3 coding sequence is TGTGCCAGCAGTTTGCCCGAGCAGTACTTC.

J is TRBJ2-7 and V is TRBV27; a weak D match, TRBD2 (5 bases). This CDR3 has 14 amino acids. V lost 6 bases and J lost 6, with 18 bases in between. Germline V gives CDR1 MNHEY, CDR2 SMNVEV (reference sequence). The CDR3 DNA is TGTGCCAGCAGCCATTTGGCATTCCGGGGCGAGCAGTACTTC. This encodes CASSHLAFRGEQYF.

The chain has TRBV2 and TRBJ1-1, with 7 nucleotides matching TRBD1. Looked up from germline, CDR1 is SNHLY and CDR2 is FYNNEI. The ends lost 4 bases at V and 2 bases at J; junction bases unmatched: 4. The CDR3 has 14 amino acids. The CDR3 DNA follows: TGTGCCAGCAGTGCGACAGGGCGTAACACTGAAGCTTTCTTT. As protein: CASSATGRNTEAFF.

This sequence joins TRBV6-5 and TRBJ2-3, with 9 bases matching TRBD1. CDR1 and CDR2 from the germline V gene are MNHEY and SVGAGI. This CDR3 region has 13 residues. V lost 7 bases, J lost 5 bases, and 4 bases stayed unmatched. The CDR3 reads CASTGTGLDTQYF. In nucleotides, the CDR3 is TGTGCCAGCACTGGGACAGGGTTAGATACGCAGTATTTT.

J is TRBJ2-4 and V is TRBV27; D is uncertain. The length of the CDR3 is 13 residues. Trimming cost V 3 bases and J 5 bases, with 8 bases left between them. The germline CDR1 and CDR2 sequences are MNHEY and SMNVEV (reference sequence). The chain's CDR3 is CASSFGVENIQYF. In DNA form, the CDR3 reads TGTGCCAGCAGTTTTGGGGTGGAAAACATTCAGTACTTC.

The chain is built from TRBV30 and TRBJ2-7, with TRBD1 matching over 11 bases. The CDR3 loop spans 21 amino acids. V was clipped by 0 bases and J by 0 bases; unmatched bases: 19. The V gene's germline CDR1 is GTSNPN and CDR2 SVGIG (reference sequence). The CDR3 bases are TGTGCCTGGAGTGTACCTAGGTTGTGGACAGGGGGCCGGCAAAGCTCCTACGAGCAGTACTTC. Its protein is CAWSVPRLWTGGRQSSYEQYF.

The J gene is TRBJ2-3, the V gene TRBV6-1; D unclear. Trimming took off 1 base at V and 6 bases at J, with 14 bases between the two ends. Germline V gives CDR1 MNHNS, CDR2 SASEGT. The CDR3 loop spans 15 amino acids. CDR3 sequence (DNA): TGTGCCAGCAGTGAAGGAACTTGGATGACTGATACGCAGTATTTT. Translating it yields CASSEGTWMTDTQYF.

V and J are TRBV7-6 and TRBJ2-7; D is perhaps TRBD1 or TRBD2 (6 bases each). The CDR3 has 14 amino acids. CDR1 and CDR2 from the germline V gene are SGHVS and FNYEAQ. V gave up 1 base and J gave up 5 bases, with 12 bases separating them. The CDR3 sequence is CASSLVGGADEQYF. The CDR3, as DNA: TGTGCCAGCAGCTTAGTGGGGGGCGCGGACGAGCAGTACTTC.

This rearrangement joins TRBV21-1 to TRBJ2-5; no DNA check was done on the table's D call, TRBD2. TRBV21-1 is a pseudogene segment. This CDR3 region has 14 residues. The chain's CDR3 is CASSIPPRQETQYF. CDR3 DNA: TGTGCCAGCAGCATCCCCCCCCGGCAAGAGACCCAGTACTTC.

This chain connects TRBV24-1 to TRBJ1-1, with D possibly TRBD1 on 6 matching bases. The germline V and J ends were trimmed by 2 bases and 5 bases, with 14 bases remaining between them. The germline CDR1 and CDR2 sequences are KGHDR and SFDVKD. The CDR3 contains 15 residues. Written as DNA, the CDR3 is TGTGCCACCAGTGATTCCCGGGGGCTTGGGACTGAAGCTTTCTTT. It is translated as CATSDSRGLGTEAFF.

This sequence joins TRBV30 and TRBJ1-3; unclear D gene. Germline CDR1 and CDR2: GTSNPN and SVGIG (reference sequence). The CDR3 runs 15 residues. The V end was cut by 0 bases, the J end by 0 bases, with 9 bases between. CDR3 loop: CAWSVQANSGNTIYF. DNA of the CDR3: TGTGCCTGGAGTGTACAAGCGAACTCTGGAAACACCATATATTTT.

The chain carries TRBV5-1 and TRBJ2-1; D gene unclear. The CDR3 covers 14 residues. The V end lost 0 bases, the J end lost 10 bases, and 14 bases lay between the germline ends. Germline V lookup: CDR1 SGHRS, CDR2 YFSETQ. The DNA of the CDR3 is TGCGCCAGCAGCTTGGACCCAGCGTTGGGGGAGCAGTTCTTC. The encoded protein is CASSLDPALGEQFF.

V usage is TRBV6-5 and J usage is TRBJ1-1; D may be TRBD1 (5 bases). Trimming stripped 7 bases from V and 3 bases from J, with 18 bases between. This CDR3 comprises 15 residues. The V gene's germline CDR1 is MNHEY and CDR2 SVGAGI. The CDR3 loop is CASTDLAGKYTEAFF. CDR3 nucleotide sequence: TGTGCCAGCACAGATCTGGCAGGGAAGTACACTGAAGCTTTCTTT.